One sample yielded the 26 T cell receptor beta chains listed below, sequenced in a study of blood T cell repertoires in COVID-19. The repertoire was sequenced with immunoSEQ multiplex PCR; TCRdb's copy has only in-frame clones and lacks some. Found here are around 94,000 clones, roughly 87% of them singletons; the top ten hold approximately 2%. Specimen: peripheral blood. All receptors come from a man aged 50-60 years with active COVID-19.

J is TRBJ2-5 and V is TRBV5-1, with 9 bases matching TRBD2. CDR1 and CDR2 from the germline V gene are SGHRS and YFSETQ. CDR3 size: 17 residues. Trimming removed 4 bases from V and 2 bases from J; junction bases left unmatched: 12. For the CDR3, the DNA is TGCGCCAGCAGCCTACGGGAGGGTAGCGGGGGACAAGAGACCCAGTACTTC. Translation: CASSLREGSGGQETQYF.

This clone has just one count. The rearrangement joins TRBV5-1 to TRBJ2-3; possibly TRBD1 for D (6 bases). The CDR3 contains 16 residues. Germline V lookup: CDR1 SGHRS, CDR2 YFSETQ. Trimming cost V 0 bases and J 0 bases, with 11 bases left between them. This chain's CDR3 is CASSLGGPTSTDTQYF. Here the CDR3 DNA reads TGCGCCAGCAGCTTGGGGGGGCCGACTAGCACAGATACGCAGTATTTT. Together with reference TRBV5-1 and TRBJ2-3, the CDR3 gives the full variable domain: KAGVTQTPRYLIKTRGQQVTLSCSPISGHRSVSWYQQTPGQGLQFLFEYFSETQRNKGNFPGRFSGRQFSNSRSEMNVSTLELGDSALYLCASSLGGPTSTDTQYFGPGTRLTVL.

The chain links TRBV7-2 to TRBJ2-4, with D maybe TRBD2 (6 bases). The CDR3 is made up of 16 amino acids. Germline lookup yields CDR1 SGHTA and CDR2 FQGNSA. The germline V and J ends were trimmed by 5 bases and 6 bases, with 20 bases remaining between them. Here the CDR3 DNA reads TGTGCCAGCAGCCCTGAGGGTCGCGGGGCCCTAAACATTCAGTACTTC. This encodes CASSPEGRGALNIQYF.

This clone was recorded once. The CDR3 here is CASRPTGGEDEKLFF. In nucleotides, the CDR3 is TGTGCCAGCAGACCAACAGGGGGCGAGGATGAAAAACTGTTTTTT. The rearrangement joins TRBV7-9 to TRBJ1-4; TRBD1 matches at 9 bases. CDR3 length: 15 residues. The ends lost 6 bases at V and 6 bases at J; junction bases unmatched: 8. CDR1 SEHNR and CDR2 FQNEAQ come from the germline V gene (reference sequence).

The V gene is TRBV7-9, the J gene TRBJ1-2; tentatively, D is TRBD1 (6 bases). The CDR3 contains 16 residues. Trimming removed 2 bases at V and 4 bases at J, with 17 bases between. Germline values: CDR1 SEHNR, CDR2 FQNEAQ (reference sequence). The CDR3 region has the DNA TGTGCCAGCAGCTTACACAGCGGGGGGCGCCCCTATGGCTACACCTTC. The encoded protein is CASSLHSGGRPYGYTF.

This chain uses TRBV7-9 with TRBJ1-1, with 7 bases fitting TRBD1. Per germline, CDR1 SEHNR and CDR2 FQNEAQ (reference sequence). V gave up 5 bases and J gave up 4 bases; unmatched junction bases: 4. This CDR3 is 13 amino acids long. The CDR3 nucleotides read TGTGCCAGCAGCCCGACAGGGCCCACTGAAGCTTTCTTT. This translates into CASSPTGPTEAFF.

The chain is built from TRBV19 and TRBJ1-1, with D possibly matching TRBD1 (5 bases). Trimming took off 3 bases at V and 0 bases at J, with 8 bases between the two ends. This CDR3 has 14 amino acids. Germline CDR1 LNHDA, CDR2 SQIVND (reference sequence). CDR3 DNA: TGTGCCAGTAGTATCGGGGGGTTGAACACTGAAGCTTTCTTT. Its protein is CASSIGGLNTEAFF. The full variable domain, completed using reference TRBV19 and TRBJ1-1, is DGGITQSPKYLFRKEGQNVTLSCEQNLNHDAMYWYRQDPGQGLRLIYYSQIVNDFQKGDIAEGYSVSREKKESFPLTVTSAQKNPTAFYLCASSIGGLNTEAFFGQGTRLTVV.

This rearrangement joins TRBV30 to TRBJ2-1; D perhaps matches TRBD1 (7 bases). In germline, CDR1 is GTSNPN, CDR2 SVGIG (reference sequence). The V and J ends lost 0 bases and 5 bases respectively, with 8 bases between them. This CDR3 spans 13 amino acids. CDR3 DNA sequence: TGTGCCTGGAGTGTCAGGGGGGACAATGAGCAGTTCTTC. Translation gives CAWSVRGDNEQFF.

J is TRBJ2-1 and V is TRBV2, with TRBD2 matching over 7 bases. V was clipped by 6 bases and J by 0 bases; unmatched bases: 11. CDR3 size: 17 residues. Per germline, CDR1 SNHLY and CDR2 FYNNEI. As DNA, the CDR3 is TGTGCCAGCAGCCCCGCGGGCGGGGGATTCTCCTACAATGAGCAGTTCTTC. It specifies CASSPAGGGFSYNEQFF. Using reference TRBV2 and TRBJ2-1 for the parts outside the CDR3, the full variable domain is EPEVTQTPSHQVTQMGQEVILRCVPISNHLYFYWYRQILGQKVEFLVSFYNNEISEKSEIFDDQFSVERPDGSNFTLKIRSTKLEDSAMYFCASSPAGGGFSYNEQFFGPGTRLTVL.

The V and J genes are TRBV30 and TRBJ2-2; TRBD2 matches 8 bases. Germline V gene sequence: CDR1 GTSNPN, CDR2 SVGIG (reference sequence). CDR3 length: 15 residues. Germline trimming cut 1 base from V and 0 bases from J; bases unmatched to any gene: 1. CDR3 DNA: TGTGCCTGGAGTGGACTAGCGACGAACACCGGGGAGCTGTTTTTT. Translating gives CAWSGLATNTGELFF.

The genes are TRBV12-3 or TRBV12-4 and TRBJ2-7, with D possibly TRBD2 on 6 matching bases. Trimming left V 6 bases short and J 0 bases short, with 9 bases between. The CDR3 runs 13 residues. The CDR3 loop reads CASSAGSSYEQYF. CDR3 bases: TGTGCCAGCAGCGCGGGAAGCTCCTACGAGCAGTACTTC.

V usage is TRBV5-1 and J usage is TRBJ2-7; 8 bases match TRBD1. From germline, CDR1 is SGHRS and CDR2 YFSETQ. Germline trimming cut 1 base from V and 5 bases from J; bases unmatched to any gene: 5. The CDR3 consists of 14 residues. CDR3 in DNA: TGCGCCAGCAGCTTGACGGACAGGGCCAACGAGCAGTACTTC. Translated, it gives CASSLTDRANEQYF. Looking up the rest from reference TRBV5-1 and TRBJ2-7 gives the full variable domain: KAGVTQTPRYLIKTRGQQVTLSCSPISGHRSVSWYQQTPGQGLQFLFEYFSETQRNKGNFPGRFSGRQFSNSRSEMNVSTLELGDSALYLCASSLTDRANEQYFGPGTRLTVT.

The chain links TRBV7-9 to TRBJ2-3; TRBD2 aligns across 7 bases. V shed 5 bases, J shed 6 bases, and the junction held 14 bases outside the gene matches. CDR3 size: 16 residues. From germline, CDR1 is SEHNR and CDR2 FQNEAQ (reference sequence). The CDR3 coding sequence is TGTGCCAGCAGCCCCTGGCGAGCGGGGAAGGTCGATACGCAGTATTTT. Encoded protein: CASSPWRAGKVDTQYF.

The table lists this clone with a few counts. The chain recombines TRBV4-1 with TRBJ1-5; D call uncertain. This CDR3 is built from 14 residues. Trimming cost V 3 bases and J 3 bases, with 9 bases left between them. Germline V gene lookup returns CDR1 MGHRA and CDR2 YSYEKL. CDR3 bases: TGCGCCAGCAGCCAGGCGGGTCACAATCAGCCCCAGCATTTT. This encodes CASSQAGHNQPQHF.

The chain carries TRBV6-5 and TRBJ2-7, with a weak D call TRBD1 (5 bases). V lost 7 bases and J 4 bases, leaving 14 bases between the germline ends. This CDR3 region has 13 residues. In germline, CDR1 is MNHEY, CDR2 SVGAGI. The chain's CDR3 is CASIRKGLYEQYF. CDR3 DNA sequence: TGTGCCAGCATCAGAAAGGGGCTATACGAGCAGTACTTC.

The chain uses TRBV3-1 (or the pseudogene TRBV3-2) and TRBJ1-2; 7 nucleotides line up with TRBD1. The V and J ends lost 1 base and 2 bases, in that order; junction bases with no gene match: 1. From germline, CDR1 is LGHDT and CDR2 YNNKEL (reference sequence). This CDR3 contains 14 residues. The CDR3 loop is CASSQGGQNYGYTF. The CDR3 DNA is TGTGCCAGCAGCCAAGGGGGACAGAACTATGGCTACACCTTC.

V is TRBV5-1 and J is TRBJ1-2, with 10 positions matching TRBD1. Germline V gene data show CDR1 as SGHRS and CDR2 as YFSETQ. This CDR3 has 14 residues. V shed 4 bases, J shed 5 bases, and the junction held 5 bases outside the gene matches. The DNA of the CDR3 is TGCGCCAGCAGCCCTCGGACAGGGGGATATGGCTACACCTTC. Protein: CASSPRTGGYGYTF.

This chain uses TRBV7-2 with TRBJ2-2; 9 bases are a match to TRBD1. Germline V lookup: CDR1 SGHTA, CDR2 FQGNSA. The CDR3 is 15 residues long. The trim removed 6 bases at V and 5 bases at J, leaving 7 bases unmatched. The CDR3 reads CASSNRDRDTGELFF. CDR3 nucleotides: TGTGCCAGCAGTAACCGGGACAGGGATACCGGGGAGCTGTTTTTT.

This chain joins TRBV29-1 and TRBJ1-1; D unclear. Germline V gene lookup returns CDR1 SQVTM and CDR2 ANQGSEA. Trimming shortened V by 4 bases and J by 3 bases, and 15 bases separated the two germline ends. The CDR3 spans 14 residues. The CDR3 sequence is CSVGRRVIDTEAFF. The CDR3, as DNA: TGCAGCGTTGGACGACGGGTTATAGACACTGAAGCTTTCTTT.

Note on this clone: Other DNA sequences in this sample translate to the same CDR3. This chain links TRBV6-1 with TRBJ2-2, with a weak D call TRBD2 (6 bases). V was cut by 2 bases and J by 6 bases, with 7 bases left in between. Germline-derived CDR1 and CDR2 are MNHNS and SASEGT. The CDR3 is made up of 13 amino acids. CDR3 protein: CASSEREAGELFF. CDR3 nucleotides: TGTGCCAGCAGTGAAAGGGAGGCCGGGGAGCTGTTTTTT.

The J gene is TRBJ1-4, the V gene TRBV9, with no clear D. Trimming shortened V by 0 bases and J by 2 bases, and 8 bases separated the two germline ends. Germline V CDR1 and CDR2: SGDLS, YYNGEE. The CDR3 has 15 residues. Written as DNA, the CDR3 is TGTGCCAGCAGCGTAGACCCTCGGACTAATGAAAAACTGTTTTTT. Its translation is CASSVDPRTNEKLFF.

The genes are TRBV4-1 and TRBJ2-2; tentative D call: TRBD2 (5 bases). The V gene's germline CDR1 is MGHRA and CDR2 YSYEKL. Trimming left V 4 bases short and J 1 base short, with 13 bases between. This CDR3 spans 16 amino acids. CDR3 sequence reads: CASSPGIRGNTGELFF. The CDR3 DNA is TGCGCCAGCAGCCCGGGGATTCGAGGGAACACCGGGGAGCTGTTTTTT.

A few counts support this clone. The V gene is TRBV3-1 (or the pseudogene TRBV3-2), the J gene TRBJ1-5; D possibly corresponds to TRBD1 (6 bases). Germline V gives CDR1 LGHDT, CDR2 YNNKEL (reference sequence). V lost 3 bases, J lost 6 bases, and 12 bases lay in between. The CDR3 consists of 14 residues. The CDR3 DNA sequence: TGTGCCAGCAGCCATAACCTCAGGGGTCAGCCCCAGCATTTT. Translation gives CASSHNLRGQPQHF.

The gene calls are TRBV3-1 (or the pseudogene TRBV3-2) and TRBJ2-7; possible D gene TRBD2, 5 bases. Looked up from germline, CDR1 is LGHDT and CDR2 is YNNKEL (reference sequence). CDR3 size: 12 residues. Trimming took off 4 bases at V and 4 bases at J, with 8 bases between the two ends. In DNA, the CDR3 is TGTGCCAGCAGCCGGCGGGTGTACGAGCAGTACTTC. It is translated as CASSRRVYEQYF.

This clone was seen a single time. The chain uses TRBV4-1 and TRBJ1-2, with D tentatively TRBD1 (5 bases). V lost 2 bases to trimming and J lost 3 bases, with 10 bases between them. The CDR3 length is 14 residues. In germline, CDR1 is MGHRA, CDR2 YSYEKL. Here the CDR3 reads CASSQRGRDYGYTF. The CDR3, as DNA: TGCGCCAGCAGCCAAAGGGGAAGGGACTATGGCTACACCTTC.

The V gene is TRBV5-1, the J gene TRBJ2-3; 10 nucleotides align to TRBD1. J was trimmed by 2 bases and V by 0 bases; bases with no gene match: 3. This CDR3 has 16 amino acids. Per germline, CDR1 SGHRS and CDR2 YFSETQ. In DNA, the CDR3 is TGCGCCAGCAGCTTGGGGGGGACAGGGGACACAGATACGCAGTATTTT. Its protein is CASSLGGTGDTDTQYF.